This entry lists 8 T cell receptor beta chains sequenced from one sample in a study of T-cell reconstitution after alpha-beta-depleted transplantation in children. Unique molecular identifiers featured in how the TCRbeta library was prepared. Via MiXCR, TCRdb re-called the PCR reads, giving one row per CDR3 protein. Among approximately 520,000 distinct CDR3 sequences listed, about 10% were seen once. Material: PBMCs, mostly from graft donor cells, obtained 180 days after TCRalphabeta/CD19-depleted stem cell transplant. The receptors come from a female patient under 10 years old who had a stem cell transplant for aplastic anemia, so the T cells may come from the graft donor.

This clonotype was counted only a few times. The chain employs TRBV5-1 and TRBJ2-7; 7 bases match TRBD1. The CDR3 is 14 residues long. V lost 4 bases and J lost 2; bases outside the gene matches: 6. Germline CDR1 and CDR2: SGHRS and YFSETQ. The DNA of the CDR3 is TGCGCCAGCAGCCCGGACAGGTTGGCCTACGAGCAGTACTTC. As protein: CASSPDRLAYEQYF. The complete variable domain, with remaining parts taken from reference TRBV5-1 and TRBJ2-7, reads KAGVTQTPRYLIKTRGQQVTLSCSPISGHRSVSWYQQTPGQGLQFLFEYFSETQRNKGNFPGRFSGRQFSNSRSEMNVSTLELGDSALYLCASSPDRLAYEQYFGPGTRLTVT.

The rearrangement links TRBV6-1 to TRBJ1-4, with D maybe TRBD1 (5 bases). Germline CDR1 and CDR2: MNHNS and SASEGT. With 5 bases removed from V and 0 bases from J, the gap between germline ends came to 16 bases. CDR3 length: 17 amino acids. The CDR3 here is CASSLHPGDATNEKLFF. CDR3 DNA sequence: TGTGCCAGCAGTCTCCACCCGGGGGATGCAACTAATGAAAAACTGTTTTTT.

This clonotype occurred a few times. The genes are TRBV12-3 or TRBV12-4 and TRBJ2-7, with a tentative D call TRBD2 (7 bases). V shed 3 bases and J shed 2 bases, with 14 bases lying between them. The CDR3 sequence is 15 residues long. The CDR3 reads CASSFWRGGTYEQYF. The CDR3 DNA follows: TGTGCCAGCAGTTTTTGGAGGGGGGGAACCTACGAGCAGTACTTC.

This clonotype was recorded many times. The V call is TRBV15, the J call TRBJ1-5; D is unresolved. V was clipped by 2 bases and J by 7 bases, with 18 bases between them. Germline V CDR1 and CDR2: LNHNV, YYDKDF (reference sequence). The CDR3 runs to 16 residues. CDR3 sequence: CATSRKVGGSGQPQHF. The CDR3 DNA sequence: TGTGCCACCAGCAGAAAAGTAGGTGGGAGCGGGCAGCCCCAGCATTTT.

The CDR3 nucleotides read TGCAGTGCTAGAGATATGCGATCAGAGGGTCCGGGCAATGAGCAGTTCTTC. Translated, it gives CSARDMRSEGPGNEQFF. This sequence joins TRBV20-1 and TRBJ2-1; D possibly corresponds to TRBD2 (5 bases). The germline gives CDR1 DFQATT, CDR2 SNEGSKA (reference sequence). CDR3 size: 17 residues. Trimming took off 0 bases at V and 6 bases at J, with 21 bases between the two ends.

Only a few counts were recorded for this clonotype. J is TRBJ2-4 and V is TRBV20-1, with D tentatively TRBD2 (5 bases). Looked up from germline, CDR1 is DFQATT and CDR2 is SNEGSKA (reference sequence). The CDR3 is 15 amino acids. Trimming shortened V by 1 base and J by 0 bases, and 10 bases separated the two germline ends. In DNA form, the CDR3 reads TGCAGTGCTAGAGGCCGAGGGTTAGCCAAAAACATTCAGTACTTC. This encodes CSARGRGLAKNIQYF.

The V gene is TRBV5-1, the J gene TRBJ2-5; 11 nucleotides match TRBD2. Germline CDR1 is SGHRS and CDR2 is YFSETQ. The J segment lost 5 bases and the V segment lost 1 base, leaving 4 bases of the junction unmatched. The CDR3 is made up of 15 amino acids. The CDR3 region is CASSLPLAGVETQYF. The CDR3 DNA follows: TGCGCCAGCAGCTTGCCACTAGCGGGAGTCGAGACCCAGTACTTC.

This clonotype was seen more than once but under ten times. The V and J genes are TRBV4-2 and TRBJ2-7; 7 nucleotides match TRBD1. The germline CDR1 and CDR2 sequences are LGHNA and YNFKEQ. The junction had 8 bases not matched to a gene; V was cut back by 1 base and J by 2 bases. This CDR3 has 16 residues. CDR3 sequence (DNA): TGTGCCAGCAGCCAAGTTTCGGGACAGCCACCCTACGAGCAGTACTTC. Translating gives CASSQVSGQPPYEQYF.